The 19 T cell receptor beta chains presented below share a single source sample, sequenced in a study of metastatic and nonmetastatic thyroid tumors. No treatment had been given to any patient before thyroid surgery. TCRdb re-called clones via MiXCR from the PCR reads. The sample includes about 11,000 clones, under 35% of them seen just once. Sequenced: tumor tissue. The receptors here all came from a female donor with papillary thyroid cancer or a benign thyroid nodule (not recorded which). Some clones in this sample may be carry-over from other donors' samples.

This clone was counted at least ten times. J is TRBJ2-5 and V is TRBV2; D is perhaps TRBD2 (7 bases). Germline CDR1 reads SNHLY; CDR2 reads FYNNEI. Trimming removed 6 bases from V and 5 bases from J, with 13 bases in between. The CDR3 runs to 13 residues. For the CDR3, the DNA is TGTGCCAGCAGGGGGGGGCTGGAGGAGACCCAGTACTTC. Translated: CASRGGLEETQYF.

This chain connects TRBV7-9 to TRBJ2-7; TRBD2 agrees at 8 bases. V dropped 5 bases and J dropped 2; count of bases not matched to a gene: 8. This CDR3 has 15 amino acids. Germline V lookup: CDR1 SEHNR, CDR2 FQNEAQ (reference sequence). CDR3 protein: CASSPPGTRAYEQYF. CDR3 DNA: TGTGCCAGCAGCCCTCCTGGGACTAGGGCCTACGAGCAGTACTTC. Together with reference TRBV7-9 and TRBJ2-7, the CDR3 gives the full variable domain: DTGVSQNPRHKITKRGQNVTFRCDPISEHNRLYWYRQTLGQGPEFLTYFQNEAQLEKSRLLSDRFSAERPKGSFSTLEIQRTEQGDSAMYLCASSPPGTRAYEQYFGPGTRLTVT.

This clone showed up many times. V and J are TRBV20-1 and TRBJ1-5; D not certain. Looked up from germline, CDR1 is DFQATT and CDR2 is SNEGSKA (reference sequence). The CDR3 is 12 amino acids. Trimming pared 7 bases from V and 5 bases from J, leaving 12 bases between. The CDR3 sequence: CSGRPPYQPQHF. DNA of the CDR3: TGCAGTGGAAGGCCTCCCTATCAGCCCCAGCATTTT.

This clone is medium-sized within its sample. The rearrangement joins TRBV7-2 to TRBJ2-1; D might be TRBD1 (5 bases). CDR3 size: 13 residues. The V gene's germline CDR1 is SGHTA and CDR2 FQGNSA. V was clipped by 4 bases and J by 6 bases, with 10 bases between them. DNA of the CDR3: TGTGCCAGCAGCTATGGTGGGGCCAATGAGCAGTTCTTC. This gives the protein CASSYGGANEQFF.

As regards this clone: Other DNA sequences of this sample code for an identical CDR3. The chain combines TRBV20-1 with TRBJ2-7, with D possibly being TRBD2 (6 bases). Trimming took off 3 bases at V and 2 bases at J, with 17 bases between the two ends. The CDR3 sequence is 15 residues long. Germline V CDR1 and CDR2: DFQATT, SNEGSKA (reference sequence). The CDR3 DNA reads as TGCAGTGCTAGGGATAAGCGGGCGGGGACCTACGAGCAGTACTTC. This gives the protein CSARDKRAGTYEQYF.

This chain links TRBV27 with TRBJ2-3; TRBD2 matches 8 bases. Germline loops: CDR1 MNHEY, CDR2 SMNVEV (reference sequence). Trimming cost V 7 bases and J 7 bases; bases outside gene matches: 13. The CDR3 contains 15 residues. The DNA of the CDR3 is TGTGCCAGCATTCTCGGGGGGGCGACGACATATACGCAGTATTTT. Translated, it gives CASILGGATTYTQYF.

The J gene is TRBJ1-2, the V gene TRBV6-1, with D maybe TRBD1 (5 bases). Per germline, CDR1 MNHNS and CDR2 SASEGT. Between the trimmed V and J ends, which lost 6 bases and 3 bases, there was a span of 14 bases. This CDR3 region has 14 residues. CDR3 DNA sequence: TGTGCCAGCAGGGGGCGGGGGATAGACTATGGCTACACCTTC. It codes for CASRGRGIDYGYTF.

The V call is TRBV20-1, the J call TRBJ2-7; D may correspond to TRBD1 or TRBD2 (7 bases each). Germline V lookup: CDR1 DFQATT, CDR2 SNEGSKA (reference sequence). The germline V and J ends were trimmed by 4 bases and 0 bases, with 16 bases remaining between them. The CDR3 sequence is 15 residues long. The CDR3 nucleotides read TGCAGTGCTAAGGGAGGGGGCACCACCTCCTACGAGCAGTACTTC. Amino acid sequence: CSAKGGGTTSYEQYF.

A few counts support this clone. The chain recombines TRBV6-1 with TRBJ2-2; D unresolved. The CDR3 sequence is 14 residues long. CDR1 is MNHNS, CDR2 SASEGT, per germline. V was pared by 4 bases and J by 7 bases, with 13 bases between. The CDR3 DNA reads as TGTGCCAGCAGTGCGTCGGTAGAGGTCGGGGAGCTGTTTTTT. The encoded protein is CASSASVEVGELFF.

This clone was seen a handful of times. The chain links TRBV13 to TRBJ1-1; tentative D call: TRBD1 (5 bases). Trimming left V 5 bases short and J 0 bases short, with 10 bases between. The CDR3 sequence is 14 residues long. CDR1 is PRHDT and CDR2 is FYEKMQ in the germline V gene (reference sequence). CDR3 bases: TGTGCCAGCAGCGCGGGACCGATGAACACTGAAGCTTTCTTT. It specifies CASSAGPMNTEAFF.

V usage is TRBV20-1 and J usage is TRBJ1-3; the D is unclear. There are 13 residues in the CDR3. V was cut by 3 bases and J by 0 bases, with 6 bases left in between. Germline V lookup: CDR1 DFQATT, CDR2 SNEGSKA (reference sequence). The CDR3 sequence: CSASLNSGNTIYF. The CDR3 nucleotides read TGCAGTGCTAGTCTAAACTCTGGAAACACCATATATTTT.

The chain links TRBV7-9 to TRBJ1-1; weak D call: TRBD1 (5 bases). Looked up from germline, CDR1 is SEHNR and CDR2 is FQNEAQ (reference sequence). The CDR3 loop spans 15 amino acids. V shed 4 bases and J shed 4 bases, with 16 bases lying between them. For the CDR3, the DNA is TGTGCCAGCAGCTCCCCCCGGGGGGGTGGCACTGAAGCTTTCTTT. This codes for CASSSPRGGGTEAFF.

By share of the sample, this clone is medium-sized (0.01 to 0.1%). V and J are TRBV9 and TRBJ2-3; 8 bases match TRBD2. Germline V lookup: CDR1 SGDLS, CDR2 YYNGEE. V was clipped by 7 bases and J by 5 bases; unmatched bases: 9. The CDR3 is made up of 14 amino acids. Written as DNA, the CDR3 is TGTGCCAGCCAAGCGGGAGAGCGGAAAGATACGCAGTATTTT. Its translation is CASQAGERKDTQYF.

This chain uses TRBV20-1 with TRBJ2-1, with 8 bases fitting TRBD2. Germline CDR1 DFQATT, CDR2 SNEGSKA (reference sequence). The V segment lost 2 bases and the J segment 5 bases; nucleotides outside the gene matches: 2. The CDR3 is 13 residues long. CDR3 residues: CSARSGSNNEQFF. The CDR3 DNA reads as TGCAGTGCTAGAAGCGGGAGTAACAATGAGCAGTTCTTC.

This clone is medium-sized in the sample. The V and J genes are TRBV28 and TRBJ1-2; the D is unclear. Germline assignment: CDR1 MDHEN and CDR2 SYDVKM. This CDR3 region has 15 residues. Trimming removed 3 bases at V and 1 base at J, with 12 bases between. CDR3 residues: CASSFPRRLNYGYTF. CDR3 nucleotides: TGTGCCAGCAGTTTCCCGAGGAGACTTAACTATGGCTACACCTTC.

V is TRBV6-1 and J is TRBJ1-1; a weak D match, TRBD1 (5 bases). Trimming removed 7 bases from V and 5 bases from J, with 17 bases in between. Germline CDR1 and CDR2: MNHNS and SASEGT. The CDR3 runs 14 residues. The CDR3 loop reads CASTREGWMTEAFF. In nucleotides, the CDR3 is TGTGCCAGCACTCGAGAGGGGTGGATGACTGAAGCTTTCTTT.

By share of the sample, this clone is medium-sized. V usage is TRBV19 and J usage is TRBJ2-1; no clear D. Trimming shortened V by 7 bases and J by 4 bases, and 26 bases separated the two germline ends. In germline, CDR1 is LNHDA, CDR2 SQIVND (reference sequence). This CDR3 is built from 18 residues. The chain's CDR3 is CASTPANPSSVRYNEQFF. The CDR3 DNA sequence: TGTGCCAGTACCCCTGCCAACCCTTCTAGTGTTCGTTACAATGAGCAGTTCTTC.

In its sample, this clone is medium-sized. The chain links TRBV27 to TRBJ1-5, with D unclear. The length of the CDR3 is 14 residues. The V gene's germline CDR1 is MNHEY and CDR2 SMNVEV (reference sequence). The V gene lost 5 bases and the J gene lost 4 bases, with 12 bases spanning the gap. The CDR3 DNA follows: TGTGCCAGCAGTCCGTTACACGGAAATCAGCCCCAGCATTTT. Its protein product is CASSPLHGNQPQHF.

Ten or more counts support this clone. The chain uses TRBV4-1 and TRBJ1-5, with a weak D call TRBD1 (5 bases). The germline V and J ends were trimmed by 1 base and 0 bases, with 16 bases remaining between them. Germline CDR1 MGHRA, CDR2 YSYEKL. This CDR3 region has 18 residues. The CDR3 is CASSQAGLNLYSNQPQHF. As DNA, the CDR3 is TGCGCCAGCAGCCAAGCGGGACTGAACCTATATAGCAATCAGCCCCAGCATTTT.